The sequence of this T cell receptor (beta chain) was determined in a study of shared clonotypes between healthy human individuals. The CDR3 is 11 residues long. Germline lookup yields CDR1 ENHRY and CDR2 SYGVKD. Original processing notes: Filtering differed because ImmunoSEQ produced junction-only sequences that carried no quality scores. The data were produced by immunoSEQ multiplex PCR, yet TCRdb's version contains in-frame clones alone and is incomplete. V and J calls and clone size are as listed in that table; D and trimming were resolved from the DNA. The sample records some 1 million clones, 65% to 75% being singletons.

The sequence was obtained from a young man in good health. The chain is built from TRBV10-3 and TRBJ2-5; D unresolved. The assigned J gene may be wrong: the sequence end matches TRBJ2-7 better. Sequenced: memory CD4+ T cells sorted from blood. Regarding subset: CD45RA-negative fraction. The CDR3: CAITKPYEQYF. For the CDR3, the DNA is TGTGCCATCACCAAACCCTACGAGCAGTACTTC.